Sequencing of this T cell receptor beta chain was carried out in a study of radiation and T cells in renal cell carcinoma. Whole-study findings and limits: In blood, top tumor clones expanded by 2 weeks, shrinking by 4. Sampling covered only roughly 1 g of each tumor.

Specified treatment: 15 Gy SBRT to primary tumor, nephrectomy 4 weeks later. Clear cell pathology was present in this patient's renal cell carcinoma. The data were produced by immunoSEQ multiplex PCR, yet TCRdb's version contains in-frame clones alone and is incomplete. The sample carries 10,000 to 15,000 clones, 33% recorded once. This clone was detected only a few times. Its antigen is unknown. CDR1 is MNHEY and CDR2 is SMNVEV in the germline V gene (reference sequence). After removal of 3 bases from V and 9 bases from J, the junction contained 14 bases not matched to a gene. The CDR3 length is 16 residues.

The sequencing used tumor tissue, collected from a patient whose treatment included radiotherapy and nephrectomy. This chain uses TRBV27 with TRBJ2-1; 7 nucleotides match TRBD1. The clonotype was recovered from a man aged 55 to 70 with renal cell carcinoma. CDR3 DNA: TGTGCCAGCAGTTTCCTCCTCGGGACAGTTCAAGGTGAGCAGTTCTTC. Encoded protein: CASSFLLGTVQGEQFF.